These T cell receptor beta chains were read from a single sample in a study of CDR3 diversity in severe acne. MiXCR was run by TCRdb on the PCR reads, yielding one entry per CDR3 protein. Of 90,000 or so distinct CDR3 sequences detected, roughly half appear once; the ten largest clones hold about 9.4%. Specimen: blood. The source of these receptors is a male donor in good health, serving as a control. Both conserved end residues are part of each CDR3. D genes are given only for firm matches. Clone size, where shown, is once, few, many, or a class for clones that have expanded.

v_call: TRBV6-5; d_call: TRBD1; j_call: TRBJ1-2; clone_size: many; cdr3_aa: CASSQGQAIYGYTF; cdr3_nt: TGTGCCAGCAGCCAGGGACAGGCGATCTATGGCTACACCTTC
v_call: TRBV13; d_call: .; j_call: TRBJ2-7; clone_size: many; cdr3_aa: CASSLGLYEQYF; cdr3_nt: TGTGCCAGCAGCTTAGGCCTCTACGAGCAGTACTTC
v_call: TRBV19; d_call: TRBD1; j_call: TRBJ1-1; clone_size: .; cdr3_aa: CASSLSGTGRRTEAFF; cdr3_nt: TGTGCCAGTAGTCTATCCGGGACAGGCCGTCGGACTGAAGCTTTCTTT
v_call: TRBV6-5; d_call: .; j_call: TRBJ2-2; clone_size: .; cdr3_aa: CASSEVRAGRGELFF; cdr3_nt: TGTGCCAGCAGTGAAGTGCGGGCAGGGAGAGGGGAGCTGTTTTTT
v_call: TRBV13; d_call: .; j_call: TRBJ1-1; clone_size: .; cdr3_aa: CASSGGGLGTEAFF; cdr3_nt: TGTGCCAGCAGCGGGGGAGGGCTGGGCACTGAAGCTTTCTTT
v_call: TRBV20-1; d_call: TRBD2; j_call: TRBJ2-3; clone_size: few; cdr3_aa: CSARDVRLAGPTDTQYF; cdr3_nt: TGCAGTGCTAGAGATGTCAGACTAGCGGGTCCCACAGATACGCAGTATTTT
v_call: TRBV5-5; d_call: .; j_call: TRBJ1-5; clone_size: .; cdr3_aa: CASSWRDGNQPQHF; cdr3_nt: TGTGCCAGCAGTTGGAGGGACGGCAATCAGCCCCAGCATTTT
v_call: TRBV9; d_call: .; j_call: TRBJ2-5; clone_size: many; cdr3_aa: CASAPVRQETQYF; cdr3_nt: TGTGCCAGCGCCCCCGTCCGTCAAGAGACCCAGTACTTC
v_call: TRBV28; d_call: .; j_call: TRBJ1-2; clone_size: many; cdr3_aa: CASSLTDNYGYTF; cdr3_nt: TGTGCCAGCAGTTTAACAGACAACTATGGCTACACCTTC
v_call: TRBV6-6; d_call: .; j_call: TRBJ1-1; clone_size: .; cdr3_aa: CASSTPGTEAFF; cdr3_nt: TGTGCCAGCAGTACCCCCGGGACTGAAGCTTTCTTT
v_call: TRBV29-1; d_call: .; j_call: TRBJ1-2; clone_size: .; cdr3_aa: CSVEGTVYGYTF; cdr3_nt: TGCAGCGTTGAGGGGACGGTGTATGGCTACACCTTC
v_call: TRBV20-1; d_call: .; j_call: TRBJ1-1; clone_size: few; cdr3_aa: CSAPGPEREAFF; cdr3_nt: TGCAGTGCTCCAGGGCCCGAGAGAGAAGCTTTCTTT
v_call: TRBV5-1; d_call: .; j_call: TRBJ1-2; clone_size: .; cdr3_aa: CASSWDDRSGYTF; cdr3_nt: TGCGCCAGCAGCTGGGACGATAGGAGTGGCTACACCTTC
v_call: TRBV9; d_call: TRBD1; j_call: TRBJ1-2; clone_size: .; cdr3_aa: CASSGGQGVGNYGYTF; cdr3_nt: TGTGCCAGCAGCGGTGGACAGGGGGTTGGCAACTATGGCTACACCTTC
v_call: TRBV5-6; d_call: TRBD1; j_call: TRBJ2-7; clone_size: .; cdr3_aa: CASSQGAPRDEQYF; cdr3_nt: TGTGCCAGCTCACAGGGGGCGCCTAGGGACGAGCAGTACTTC
v_call: TRBV20-1; d_call: TRBD1; j_call: TRBJ2-6; clone_size: few; cdr3_aa: CSAPTGSGANVLTF; cdr3_nt: TGCAGTGCCCCGACAGGGTCCGGGGCCAACGTCCTGACTTTC